The 7 T cell receptor beta chains given below trace back to one sample, sequenced in a study of early T cells in non-severe SARS-CoV-2 infection. One entry per CDR3 protein results from TCRdb running MiXCR on the 5' RACE reads. The sample holds some 76,000 distinct CDR3 sequences, roughly 15% seen once. The sample was whole blood. These receptors originate from an adult who was a healthcare worker with PCR-confirmed SARS-CoV-2 infection or an uninfected control (not recorded which).

The chain has TRBV6-1 and TRBJ2-7; 9 positions match TRBD1. The germline V gene has CDR1 MNHNS and CDR2 SASEGT. CDR3 length equals 16 residues. After removal of 1 base from V and 4 bases from J, the junction contained 8 bases not matched to a gene. The CDR3 DNA follows: TGTGCCAGCAGTGAAGACACCGGGACAGGGTTGTACGAGCAGTACTTC. Its protein is CASSEDTGTGLYEQYF.

At least ten counts were recorded for this clonotype. The chain joins TRBV3-1 to TRBJ1-1; D gene unclear. V lost 2 bases and J lost 3, with 4 bases in between. The CDR3 spans 12 residues. Germline V lookup: CDR1 LGHDT, CDR2 YNNKEL (reference sequence). CDR3 loop: CASSQYDTEAFF. For the CDR3, the DNA is TGTGCCAGCAGCCAATACGACACTGAAGCTTTCTTT.

This clonotype was observed a handful of times. The chain employs TRBV7-3 and TRBJ2-1; possibly TRBD1 for D (6 bases). The CDR3 loop spans 15 amino acids. Per germline, CDR1 SGHTA and CDR2 FQGTGA. Trimming took 4 bases from V and 7 from J, leaving 17 bases between them. CDR3 nucleotides: TGTGCCAGCAGCTCCCCGGGTCTAGGGGGTAATGAGCAGTTCTTC. Protein sequence: CASSSPGLGGNEQFF.

This clonotype was seen at least ten times. This chain connects TRBV14 to TRBJ2-4; D gene unclear. The CDR3 is 13 residues long. With 0 bases removed from V and 15 bases from J, the gap between germline ends came to 15 bases. The germline V gene encodes CDR1 SGHDN and CDR2 FVKESK. The CDR3 sequence is CASSQDSLAVRYF. CDR3 in DNA: TGTGCCAGCAGCCAAGATTCGTTAGCAGTTCGGTACTTC.

This rearrangement joins TRBV7-2 to TRBJ2-7; 7 positions agree with TRBD1. Germline values: CDR1 SGHTA, CDR2 FQGNSA. V gave up 2 bases and J gave up 2 bases; unmatched junction bases: 9. The CDR3 has 16 amino acids. The CDR3 region has the DNA TGTGCCAGCAGCTTAAGAACAGGGGACAACCCCTACGAGCAGTACTTC. Translation gives CASSLRTGDNPYEQYF.

The genes are TRBV18 and TRBJ1-2, with D unresolved. Germline V lookup: CDR1 KGHSH, CDR2 LQKENI. V dropped 0 bases and J dropped 5 bases, with 10 bases sitting between them. There are 14 residues in the CDR3. In nucleotides, the CDR3 is TGTGCCAGCTCACCACCTAGCTGGATTTATGGCTACACCTTC. Translation gives CASSPPSWIYGYTF. The full variable domain, completed using reference TRBV18 and TRBJ1-2, is NAGVMQNPRHLVRRRGQEARLRCSPMKGHSHVYWYRQLPEEGLKFMVYLQKENIIDESGMPKERFSAEFPKEGPSILRIQQVVRGDSAAYFCASSPPSWIYGYTFGSGTRLTVV.

The chain joins TRBV5-1 to TRBJ2-2, with 7 bases lining up with TRBD1. The CDR3 runs to 16 residues. CDR1 is SGHRS, CDR2 YFSETQ, per germline. The V and J ends lost 0 bases and 1 base, in that order; junction bases with no gene match: 3. This CDR3 reads CASSLGQGVNTGELFF. The CDR3 DNA sequence: TGCGCCAGCAGCTTGGGACAGGGAGTGAACACCGGGGAGCTGTTTTTT.